This entry is about one TCR beta chain. Its specificity is unknown. The sample originates from a study of cytomegalovirus exposure and HLA in healthy donors. CDR3 length: 16 amino acids. The J segment lost 0 bases and the V segment lost 7 bases, leaving 5 bases of the junction unmatched. Germline lookup yields CDR1 MNHEY and CDR2 SMNVEV (reference sequence). Study-wide points: Cytomegalovirus association was assigned to approximately 180 TCR beta chains. The study found most TCR sequences rare, yet found some public TCRs in many donors. In an earlier analysis, about 87% or about 30%: the productive usage of most TCR beta V segments.

PCR employed 60 Vbeta and 13 Jbeta primers. The table came from immunoSEQ multiplex PCR; TCRdb's copy has only in-frame clones and leaves some out. This table holds about 280,000 clones, around 90% found once. Source material: PBMCs. The sequence was collected from a woman between 18 and 29 years old in good health and CMV-seronegative. V gene TRBV27 combines with J gene TRBJ2-6, with 8 positions matching TRBD2. The CDR3 region is CASTLAGPSGANVLTF. In nucleotides, the CDR3 is TGTGCCAGCACGCTAGCGGGCCCCTCTGGGGCCAACGTCCTGACTTTC.